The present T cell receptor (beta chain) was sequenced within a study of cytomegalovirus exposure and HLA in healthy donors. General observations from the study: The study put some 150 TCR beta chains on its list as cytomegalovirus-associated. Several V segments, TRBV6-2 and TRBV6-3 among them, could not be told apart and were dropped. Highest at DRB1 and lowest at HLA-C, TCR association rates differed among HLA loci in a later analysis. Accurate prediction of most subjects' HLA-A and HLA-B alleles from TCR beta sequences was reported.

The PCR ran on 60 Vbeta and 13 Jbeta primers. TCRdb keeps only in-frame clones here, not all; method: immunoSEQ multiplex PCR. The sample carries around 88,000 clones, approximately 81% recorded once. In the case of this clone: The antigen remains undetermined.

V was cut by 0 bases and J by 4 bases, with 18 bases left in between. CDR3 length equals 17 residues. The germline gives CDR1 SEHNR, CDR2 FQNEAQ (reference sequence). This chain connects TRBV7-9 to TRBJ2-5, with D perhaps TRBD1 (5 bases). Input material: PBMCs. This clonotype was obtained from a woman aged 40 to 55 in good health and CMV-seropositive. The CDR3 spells CASSLAWAGISSETQYF. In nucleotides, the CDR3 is TGTGCCAGCAGCTTAGCATGGGCAGGGATAAGCTCAGAGACCCAGTACTTC.